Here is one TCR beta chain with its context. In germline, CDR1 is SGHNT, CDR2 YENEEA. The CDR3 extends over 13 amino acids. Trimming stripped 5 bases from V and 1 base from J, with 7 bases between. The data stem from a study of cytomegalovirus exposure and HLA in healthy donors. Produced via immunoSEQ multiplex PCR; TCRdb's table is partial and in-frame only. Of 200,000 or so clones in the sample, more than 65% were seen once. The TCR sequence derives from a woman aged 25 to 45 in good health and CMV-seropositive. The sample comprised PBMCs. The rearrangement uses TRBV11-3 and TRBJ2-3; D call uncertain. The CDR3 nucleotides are TGTGCCAGCAGCCTCCCAGGCACAGATACGCAGTATTTT. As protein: CASSLPGTDTQYF. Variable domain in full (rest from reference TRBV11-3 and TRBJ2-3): EAGVVQSPRYKIIEKKQPVAFWCNPISGHNTLYWYLQNLGQGPELLIRYENEEAVDDSQLPKDRFSAERLKGVDSTLKIQPAELGDSAVYLCASSLPGTDTQYFGPGTRLTVL.